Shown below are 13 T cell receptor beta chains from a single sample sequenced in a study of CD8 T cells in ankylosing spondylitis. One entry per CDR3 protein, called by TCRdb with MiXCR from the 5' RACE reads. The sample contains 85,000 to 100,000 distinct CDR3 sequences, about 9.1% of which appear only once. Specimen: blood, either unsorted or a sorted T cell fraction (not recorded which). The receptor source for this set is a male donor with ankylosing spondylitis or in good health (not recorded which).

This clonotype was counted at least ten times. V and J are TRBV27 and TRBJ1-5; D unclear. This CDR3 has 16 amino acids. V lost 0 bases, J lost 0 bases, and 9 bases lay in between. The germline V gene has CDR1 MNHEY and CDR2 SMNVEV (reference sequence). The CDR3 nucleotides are TGTGCCAGCAGTTTATCAGGTGTTTATAGCAATCAGCCCCAGCATTTT. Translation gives CASSLSGVYSNQPQHF.

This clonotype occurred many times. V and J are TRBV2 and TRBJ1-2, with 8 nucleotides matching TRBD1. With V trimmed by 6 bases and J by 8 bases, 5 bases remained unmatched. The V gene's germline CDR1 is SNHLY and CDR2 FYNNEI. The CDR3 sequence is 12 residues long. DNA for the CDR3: TGTGCCAGCAGGCAGGGGGCGCAGGGCTACACCTTC. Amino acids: CASRQGAQGYTF.

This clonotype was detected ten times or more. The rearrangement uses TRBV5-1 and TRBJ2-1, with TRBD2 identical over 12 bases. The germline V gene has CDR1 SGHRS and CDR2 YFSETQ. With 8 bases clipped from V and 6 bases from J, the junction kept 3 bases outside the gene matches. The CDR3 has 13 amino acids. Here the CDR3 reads CASKLAGGNEQFF. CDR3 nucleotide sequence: TGCGCCAGTAAACTAGCGGGGGGCAATGAGCAGTTCTTC.

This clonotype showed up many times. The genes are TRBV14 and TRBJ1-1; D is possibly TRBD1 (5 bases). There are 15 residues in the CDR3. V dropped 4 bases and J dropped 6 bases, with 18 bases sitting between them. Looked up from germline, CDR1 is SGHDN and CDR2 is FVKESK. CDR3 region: CASSLGRTRAAEAFF. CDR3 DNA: TGTGCCAGCAGCCTCGGACGAACCAGGGCGGCTGAAGCTTTCTTT.

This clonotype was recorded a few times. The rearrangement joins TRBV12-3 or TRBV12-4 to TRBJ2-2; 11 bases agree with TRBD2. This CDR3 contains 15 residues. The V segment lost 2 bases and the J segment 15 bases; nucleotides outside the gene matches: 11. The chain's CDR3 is CASSLKGSGGARMFF. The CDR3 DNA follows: TGTGCCAGCAGTTTAAAGGGTAGCGGGGGGGCTCGCATGTTTTTT.

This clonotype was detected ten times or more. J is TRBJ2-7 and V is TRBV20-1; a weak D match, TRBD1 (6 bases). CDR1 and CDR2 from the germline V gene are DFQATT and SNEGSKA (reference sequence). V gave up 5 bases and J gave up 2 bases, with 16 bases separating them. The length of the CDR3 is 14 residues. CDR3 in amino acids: CSAPGTTITYEQYF. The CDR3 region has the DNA TGCAGTGCTCCCGGGACAACCATCACCTACGAGCAGTACTTC.

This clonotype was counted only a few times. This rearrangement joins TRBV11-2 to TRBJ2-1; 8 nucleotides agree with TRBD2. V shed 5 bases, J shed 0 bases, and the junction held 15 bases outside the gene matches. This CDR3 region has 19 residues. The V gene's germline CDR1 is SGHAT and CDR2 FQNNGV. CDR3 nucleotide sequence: TGTGCCAGCAGCCGATCGCCGGGGGGGTGGGCCAGCTCCTACAATGAGCAGTTCTTC. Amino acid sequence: CASSRSPGGWASSYNEQFF.

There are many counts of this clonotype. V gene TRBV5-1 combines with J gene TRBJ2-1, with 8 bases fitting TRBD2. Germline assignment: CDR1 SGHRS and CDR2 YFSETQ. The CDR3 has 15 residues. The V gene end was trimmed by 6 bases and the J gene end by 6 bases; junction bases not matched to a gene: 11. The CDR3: CASKRDAGGFNEQFF. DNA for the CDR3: TGCGCCAGCAAAAGGGATGCGGGGGGCTTCAATGAGCAGTTCTTC.

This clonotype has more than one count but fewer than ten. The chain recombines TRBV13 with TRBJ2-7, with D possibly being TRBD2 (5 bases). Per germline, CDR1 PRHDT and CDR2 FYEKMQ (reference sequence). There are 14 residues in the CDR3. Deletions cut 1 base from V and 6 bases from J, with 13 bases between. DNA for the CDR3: TGTGCCAGCAGCTTAGTAGGTAGCGCGGGCGAGCAGTACTTC. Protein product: CASSLVGSAGEQYF.

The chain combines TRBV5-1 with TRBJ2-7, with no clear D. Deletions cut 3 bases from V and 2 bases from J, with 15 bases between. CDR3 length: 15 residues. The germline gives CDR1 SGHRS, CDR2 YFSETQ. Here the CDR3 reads CASSSGLGIPYEQYF. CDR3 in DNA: TGCGCCAGCAGCTCGGGTCTAGGGATACCCTACGAGCAGTACTTC.

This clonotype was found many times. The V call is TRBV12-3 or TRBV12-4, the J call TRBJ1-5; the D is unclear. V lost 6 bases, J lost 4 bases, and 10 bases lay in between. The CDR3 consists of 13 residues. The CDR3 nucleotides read TGTGCCAGCAGGGTGGGTGGAAATCAGCCCCAGCATTTT. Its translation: CASRVGGNQPQHF.

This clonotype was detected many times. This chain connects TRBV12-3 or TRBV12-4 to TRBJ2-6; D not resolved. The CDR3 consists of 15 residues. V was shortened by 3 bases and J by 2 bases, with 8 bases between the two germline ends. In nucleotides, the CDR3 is TGTGCCAGCAGTTTTTACAGACCTGGGGCCAACGTCCTGACTTTC. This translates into CASSFYRPGANVLTF.

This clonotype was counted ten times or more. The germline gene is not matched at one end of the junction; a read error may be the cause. The DNA of the CDR3 is TGTGTCAGCGGAGAGGGGTTGGTGACTGAAGCTTTCTTT. Translating gives CVSGEGLVTEAFF. The rearrangement links TRBV7-6 to TRBJ1-1; a possible D gene is TRBD1 (5 bases). Per the germline V gene, CDR1 is SGHVS and CDR2 is FNYEAQ. The CDR3 contains 13 residues.